The clone carrying this TCR beta chain has only one observation. Its antigen is as yet unknown. This entry comes from a study of T cell responses to AZD1222 COVID-19 vaccine. Looking at the study overall: Combined were second doses at about 4 or about 12 weeks. Study results and caveats: Reportedly, close to half of spike-specific TCRs are directed against unmutated variant regions. The breadth and depth of Spike-specific TCRs increased once two AZD1222 doses had been given. Repertoire collection took place solely once the T cell response had peaked.

TCRdb's copy holds only in-frame clones and misses some; the assay was immunoSEQ multiplex PCR. The sample lists fewer than 110,000 clones, roughly 89% occurring once. CDR3 length equals 17 residues. The V gene's germline CDR1 is SEHNR and CDR2 FQNEAQ (reference sequence). Losses at the gene ends were 5 bases for V and 5 bases for J; bases not matched to a gene: 13. The specimen was peripheral blood, collected on day 0 of AZD1222 vaccination. The chain uses TRBV7-9 and TRBJ1-3; 9 nucleotides match TRBD1. The clonotype originates from an adult in good health. DNA of the CDR3: TGTGCCAGCAGCCCGGCCCAGGACAGGGGATCGAGAAACACCATATATTTT. This gives the protein CASSPAQDRGSRNTIYF.